What follows are 21 T cell receptor beta chains derived from one specimen sequenced in a study of T cells in localized non-small cell lung cancer. TCRdb keeps only in-frame clones here, not all; method: immunoSEQ multiplex PCR. The sample yields under 3,000 clones, more than 35% seen once. The sample here was lung tumor tissue, taken before any cancer treatment. All receptors derive from a male donor at least 60 years old with stage I squamous cell lung carcinoma.

This clone is judged medium-sized (0.01 to 0.1%). This CDR3 is CASKEASGAGDEQYF. In DNA form, the CDR3 reads TGTGCCAGCAAAGAGGCTAGCGGGGCTGGGGACGAGCAGTACTTC. The rearrangement joins TRBV6-8 to TRBJ2-7; TRBD2 agrees at 9 bases. CDR1 is MNHGY, CDR2 SAAAGT, per germline. With 7 bases clipped from V and 5 bases from J, the junction kept 12 bases outside the gene matches. This CDR3 has 15 residues.

This clone has a handful of counts. The chain uses TRBV30 and TRBJ1-3; perhaps TRBD1 as D (5 bases). Germline V gene lookup returns CDR1 GTSNPN and CDR2 SVGIG (reference sequence). The CDR3 totals 12 residues. V lost 4 bases and J lost 4, with 8 bases in between. This CDR3 reads CAWKGLGNTIYF. For the CDR3, the DNA is TGTGCCTGGAAGGGGTTAGGAAACACCATATATTTT. Looking up the rest from reference TRBV30 and TRBJ1-3 gives the full variable domain: SQTIHQWPATLVQPVGSPLSLECTVEGTSNPNLYWYRQAAGRGLQLLFYSVGIGQISSEVPQNLSASRPQDRQFILSSKKLLLSDSGFYLCAWKGLGNTIYFGEGSWLTVV.

J is TRBJ1-2 and V is TRBV28; 7 bases match TRBD1. The CDR3 sequence is 14 residues long. In germline, CDR1 is MDHEN, CDR2 SYDVKM. Losses at the gene ends were 7 bases for V and 4 bases for J; bases not matched to a gene: 9. Written as DNA, the CDR3 is TGTGCCAGCACCTCCGGGACAGAGTCCTATGGCTACACCTTC. Its protein is CASTSGTESYGYTF.

V and J are TRBV19 and TRBJ2-7, with 8 bases that match TRBD2. The germline gives CDR1 LNHDA, CDR2 SQIVND (reference sequence). Trimming took 3 bases from V and 12 from J; bases not matched to a gene: 16. The CDR3 runs 15 residues. The CDR3 nucleotides read TGTGCCAGTAGTATGCAAACAGGAAGAACGGGAGGGCTGTACTTC. Protein product: CASSMQTGRTGGLYF.

There are a few counts of this clone. The rearrangement joins TRBV27 to TRBJ1-5, with D maybe TRBD1 (5 bases). Germline V gene sequence: CDR1 MNHEY, CDR2 SMNVEV (reference sequence). The CDR3 spans 15 residues. The germline V and J ends were trimmed by 5 bases and 6 bases, with 17 bases remaining between them. DNA of the CDR3: TGTGCCAGCAGTGAGAACTTCTGGGGGAGTCAGCCCCAGCATTTT. This encodes CASSENFWGSQPQHF.

This clone has just a few counts. V usage is TRBV7-6 and J usage is TRBJ2-7; D may be TRBD1 or TRBD2 (5 bases each). Trimming left V 5 bases short and J 2 bases short, with 16 bases between. CDR1 and CDR2 (germline): SGHVS, FNYEAQ. The CDR3 is 15 residues long. CDR3 loop: CASSPDGQGAYEQYF. The CDR3 nucleotides are TGTGCCAGCAGCCCCGACGGGCAGGGAGCCTACGAGCAGTACTTC.

V usage is TRBV6-8 and J usage is TRBJ2-5; 11 bases are a match to TRBD2. V trimming: 2 bases; J trimming: 5 bases; junction bases outside the gene matches: 4. The CDR3 length is 15 residues. Germline V gene sequence: CDR1 MNHGY, CDR2 SAAAGT. The CDR3 sequence: CASSYTSGSGETQYF. Written as DNA, the CDR3 is TGTGCCAGCAGTTACACTAGCGGGAGTGGGGAGACCCAGTACTTC.

The chain has TRBV25-1 and TRBJ1-3, with D tentatively TRBD1 (6 bases). The CDR3 totals 14 residues. Trimming stripped 3 bases from V and 6 bases from J, with 12 bases between. Looked up from germline, CDR1 is MGHDK and CDR2 is SYGVNS. DNA of the CDR3: TGTGCCAGCAGTGAGCTAGGACAGATAAACACCATATATTTT. It encodes CASSELGQINTIYF.

The genes are TRBV15 and TRBJ2-7; 14 bases are shared with TRBD2. Germline V lookup: CDR1 LNHNV, CDR2 YYDKDF (reference sequence). The CDR3 runs 15 residues. Trimming removed 5 bases from V and 3 bases from J; junction bases left unmatched: 3. Here the CDR3 DNA reads TGTGCCACCAGCGGCGGGACTAGCGGGAGCTACGAGCAGTACTTC. Translated: CATSGGTSGSYEQYF.

This clone appeared a few times. The chain carries TRBV30 and TRBJ1-2; D possibly corresponds to TRBD1 (5 bases). Trimming took 0 bases from V and 4 from J, leaving 9 bases between them. This CDR3 region has 13 residues. Germline V gene data show CDR1 as GTSNPN and CDR2 as SVGIG (reference sequence). The CDR3 protein is CAWSVGAAYGYTF. CDR3 DNA sequence: TGTGCCTGGAGTGTCGGGGCCGCCTATGGCTACACCTTC. Full variable domain (outside the CDR3, taken from reference TRBV30 and TRBJ1-2): SQTIHQWPATLVQPVGSPLSLECTVEGTSNPNLYWYRQAAGRGLQLLFYSVGIGQISSEVPQNLSASRPQDRQFILSSKKLLLSDSGFYLCAWSVGAAYGYTFGSGTRLTVV.

This clone was observed once. This sequence joins TRBV5-1 and TRBJ2-2; TRBD1 is a possible D gene (6 bases). V was cut by 3 bases and J by 3 bases, with 18 bases left in between. CDR3 length: 17 amino acids. In germline, CDR1 is SGHRS, CDR2 YFSETQ. CDR3 amino acids: CASSSSIGQWDTGELFF. The CDR3 DNA reads as TGCGCCAGCAGCTCTTCAATAGGACAGTGGGACACCGGGGAGCTGTTTTTT.

The rearrangement joins TRBV2 to TRBJ1-5, with 9 bases lining up with TRBD1. V dropped 4 bases and J dropped 1; count of bases not matched to a gene: 8. CDR1 and CDR2 from the germline V gene are SNHLY and FYNNEI. This CDR3 is 17 amino acids long. For the CDR3, the DNA is TGTGCCAGCAGTGGAACAGGGGGCCGTAGGAGCAATCAGCCCCAGCATTTT. Amino acid sequence: CASSGTGGRRSNQPQHF.

This clone was detected only a few times. The chain joins TRBV6-8 to TRBJ2-7, with D perhaps TRBD1 (6 bases). The V and J ends lost 2 bases and 3 bases respectively, with 11 bases between them. Germline values: CDR1 MNHGY, CDR2 SAAAGT. This CDR3 has 14 amino acids. The CDR3 protein is CASSYRPRGYEQYF. Written as DNA, the CDR3 is TGTGCCAGCAGTTACCGCCCCAGGGGCTACGAGCAGTACTTC.

A few counts support this clone. The genes are TRBV11-3 and TRBJ1-3; D call uncertain. The CDR3 totals 14 residues. Germline V gives CDR1 SGHNT, CDR2 YENEEA. V was trimmed by 5 bases and J by 0 bases, leaving 8 bases between them. CDR3 DNA: TGTGCCAGCAGCCCCAAGGCCTCTGGAAACACCATATATTTT. This gives the protein CASSPKASGNTIYF.

The V and J genes are TRBV18 and TRBJ1-1; D unclear. Germline CDR1 and CDR2: KGHSH and LQKENI. V was cut by 2 bases and J by 0 bases, with 13 bases left in between. The CDR3 is made up of 16 amino acids. In DNA form, the CDR3 reads TGTGCCAGCTCACCAAACCCCCTGGGCATGAACACTGAAGCTTTCTTT. The encoded protein is CASSPNPLGMNTEAFF.

This clone has a handful of counts. The chain links TRBV5-1 to TRBJ1-1, with D hard to call. This CDR3 contains 14 residues. Germline V gene lookup returns CDR1 SGHRS and CDR2 YFSETQ. Deletions cut 0 bases from V and 5 bases from J, with 11 bases between. The CDR3, as DNA: TGCGCCAGCAGCTTGGCGCGGGGAGGGACTGAAGCTTTCTTT. Protein: CASSLARGGTEAFF.

This clone was seen more than once but under ten times. The V call is TRBV6-8, the J call TRBJ1-1; D call uncertain. Per the germline V gene, CDR1 is MNHGY and CDR2 is SAAAGT. CDR3 size: 13 residues. V was clipped by 4 bases and J by 1 base, with 7 bases between them. CDR3 nucleotides: TGTGCCAGCAGTTTAGACCGGAACACTGAAGCTTTCTTT. Its translation is CASSLDRNTEAFF.

This rearrangement joins TRBV6-8 to TRBJ1-3; 7 positions agree with TRBD1. Germline V gene sequence: CDR1 MNHGY, CDR2 SAAAGT. V lost 5 bases to trimming and J lost 10 bases; unmatched junction nucleotides: 11. The CDR3 sequence is 14 residues long. CDR3 DNA sequence: TGTGCCAGCAGTCGGGACAGTAACTATGTGACCATATATTTT. It specifies CASSRDSNYVTIYF.

Turning to this clone: Germline is not matched at one junction end, which may reflect a read error. The chain joins TRBV29-1 to TRBJ2-5; D is unclear. The CDR3 contains 12 residues. Germline loops: CDR1 SQVTM, CDR2 ANQGSEA. The CDR3: CSVDTNQETQYF. In nucleotides, the CDR3 is TGCAGCGTCGATACCAACCAGGAGACCCAGTACTTC.

V is TRBV6-8 and J is TRBJ1-5; TRBD1 is a possible D gene (5 bases). CDR1 is MNHGY, CDR2 SAAAGT, per germline. CDR3 length: 14 residues. V was cut by 5 bases and J by 2 bases, with 10 bases left in between. The CDR3 here is CASSDSRRNQPQHF. The DNA of the CDR3 is TGTGCCAGCAGTGACAGTAGGCGCAATCAGCCCCAGCATTTT.

The chain has TRBV18 and TRBJ2-2; D might be TRBD1 (6 bases). The CDR3 sequence is 15 residues long. V lost 0 bases and J lost 5, with 10 bases in between. The germline CDR1 and CDR2 sequences are KGHSH and LQKENI. CDR3 residues: CASSPPNRATGELFF. CDR3 nucleotides: TGTGCCAGCTCACCACCGAACAGGGCTACCGGGGAGCTGTTTTTT.